The 32 T cell receptor beta chains given below trace back to one sample, sequenced in a study of blood T cell repertoires in COVID-19. Sequencing used immunoSEQ multiplex PCR; TCRdb keeps in-frame clones, though not all of them. The profile shows 65,000 to 95,000 clones, roughly 88% of them singletons. Input material: peripheral blood. The source is an older man with active or convalescent COVID-19.

V and J are TRBV5-1 and TRBJ1-4; no clear D. Trimming removed 3 bases from V and 0 bases from J, with 9 bases in between. Per the germline V gene, CDR1 is SGHRS and CDR2 is YFSETQ. The CDR3 has 15 residues. CDR3 sequence reads: CASSSSGTTNEKLFF. The CDR3 DNA reads as TGCGCCAGCAGCTCATCCGGGACAACTAATGAAAAACTGTTTTTT.

The chain links TRBV6-6 to TRBJ2-1; 9 bases agree with TRBD2. Trimming cost V 8 bases and J 5 bases; bases outside gene matches: 10. The germline V gene encodes CDR1 MNHNY and CDR2 SVGAGI (reference sequence). The CDR3 has 15 amino acids. This CDR3 is CASAISGRNDNEQFF. CDR3 DNA: TGTGCCAGCGCTATCAGCGGGAGGAACGACAATGAGCAGTTCTTC.

The chain carries TRBV19 and TRBJ2-7, with TRBD1 identical over 8 bases. The V gene's germline CDR1 is LNHDA and CDR2 SQIVND (reference sequence). Trimming at V came to 4 bases and at J to 5 bases, leaving 7 bases not matched to a gene. This CDR3 spans 14 amino acids. In DNA form, the CDR3 reads TGTGCCAGTAGTACCCAGGGGGCGCGAAACGAGCAGTACTTC. Protein product: CASSTQGARNEQYF.

The rearrangement links TRBV28 to TRBJ1-2; D not resolved. Trimming shortened V by 5 bases and J by 3 bases, and 16 bases separated the two germline ends. The CDR3 is made up of 15 amino acids. Germline assignment: CDR1 MDHEN and CDR2 SYDVKM. CDR3 bases: TGTGCCAGCAGTACCCTGGCAGGCCTATACTATGGCTACACCTTC. It codes for CASSTLAGLYYGYTF.

This chain connects TRBV6-2 or TRBV6-3 to TRBJ2-3, with 10 bases that match TRBD2. Germline values: CDR1 MNHEY, CDR2 SVGEGT. CDR3 size: 16 residues. With V trimmed by 5 bases and J by 3 bases, 8 bases remained unmatched. Here the CDR3 reads CASSNPKRGGTDTQYF. The CDR3 region has the DNA TGTGCCAGCAGTAACCCCAAGCGGGGGGGGACAGATACGCAGTATTTT.

This rearrangement joins TRBV6-2 or TRBV6-3 to TRBJ1-5; tentatively, D is TRBD1 (5 bases). This CDR3 comprises 15 residues. Deletions cut 7 bases from V and 6 bases from J, with 19 bases between. Germline V gene lookup returns CDR1 MNHEY and CDR2 SVGEGT. Here the CDR3 DNA reads TGTGCCAGCACCCCGGGTAGGGTCGGGGGTCAGCCCCAGCATTTT. This codes for CASTPGRVGGQPQHF.

The J gene is TRBJ2-3, the V gene TRBV30; tentative D call: TRBD2 (6 bases). Germline CDR1 GTSNPN, CDR2 SVGIG (reference sequence). V was trimmed by 1 base and J by 6 bases, leaving 11 bases between them. The CDR3 has 13 amino acids. In DNA form, the CDR3 reads TGTGCCTGGAGTGCCGGGAGAAGTGATACGCAGTATTTT. Translating it yields CAWSAGRSDTQYF.

The J gene is TRBJ1-2, the V gene TRBV12-3 or TRBV12-4; D might be TRBD1 (5 bases). V was pared by 3 bases and J by 4 bases, with 9 bases between. CDR3 length: 13 residues. The CDR3 DNA reads as TGTGCCAGCAGTTTGGGCAGGGCCTATGGCTACACCTTC. Translating it yields CASSLGRAYGYTF.

The chain combines TRBV6-7 with TRBJ2-7; TRBD1 matches 8 bases. TRBV6-7 is reported as an ORF; its role is uncertain. Germline trimming cut 2 bases from V and 5 bases from J; bases unmatched to any gene: 14. CDR3 size: 17 residues. The DNA of the CDR3 is TGTGCCAGCAGTTACCCAGTACGACAGGGGAAGTGGGACGAGCAGTACTTC. Its translation is CASSYPVRQGKWDEQYF.

A single count supports this clone. The chain uses TRBV14 and TRBJ1-1; TRBD1 is a possible D gene (6 bases). V lost 3 bases to trimming and J lost 11 bases, with 16 bases between them. CDR1 and CDR2 (germline): SGHDN, FVKESK. CDR3 length: 13 amino acids. This chain's CDR3 is CASSQVAGAHAFF. Written as DNA, the CDR3 is TGTGCCAGCAGCCAGGTCGCGGGGGCGCATGCTTTCTTT.

The V gene is TRBV6-5, the J gene TRBJ2-7; TRBD2 is a possible D gene (7 bases). The length of the CDR3 is 12 residues. V was shortened by 8 bases and J by 2 bases, with 10 bases between the two germline ends. Germline CDR1 MNHEY, CDR2 SVGAGI. The chain's CDR3 is CASAGAAYEQYF. The CDR3, as DNA: TGTGCCAGCGCGGGGGCCGCCTACGAGCAGTACTTC.

This chain connects TRBV30 to TRBJ2-2, with D maybe TRBD2 (6 bases). V gave up 5 bases and J gave up 2 bases, with 12 bases separating them. The germline V gene encodes CDR1 GTSNPN and CDR2 SVGIG (reference sequence). The CDR3 is 14 amino acids. CDR3 bases: TGTGCCTGGGCGGGACTCTTAAACACCGGGGAGCTGTTTTTT. Protein sequence: CAWAGLLNTGELFF. Using reference TRBV30 and TRBJ2-2 for the parts outside the CDR3, the full variable domain is SQTIHQWPATLVQPVGSPLSLECTVEGTSNPNLYWYRQAAGRGLQLLFYSVGIGQISSEVPQNLSASRPQDRQFILSSKKLLLSDSGFYLCAWAGLLNTGELFFGEGSRLTVL.

A remark on this clone: An end of the junction does not agree with germline; a read error may underlie this. The chain carries TRBV6-2 or TRBV6-3 and TRBJ2-2; D might be TRBD2 (5 bases). Looked up from germline, CDR1 is MNHEY and CDR2 is SVGEGT. This CDR3 is built from 16 residues. CDR3 residues: CASNYGVAQNTGELFF. Written as DNA, the CDR3 is TGTGCCAGCAATTACGGGGTAGCGCAGAACACCGGGGAGCTGTTTTTT.

V and J are TRBV15 and TRBJ1-3; weak D call: TRBD1 (5 bases). CDR3 length: 12 amino acids. Between the trimmed V and J ends, which lost 1 base and 10 bases, there was a span of 8 bases. Germline CDR1 reads LNHNV; CDR2 reads YYDKDF (reference sequence). The CDR3 DNA is TGTGCCACCAGCAGAGTCGACAGTACCATATATTTT. Protein: CATSRVDSTIYF.

This clone showed up just a few times. The V gene is TRBV10-2, the J gene TRBJ2-7, with 9 bases that match TRBD1. The CDR3 sequence is 14 residues long. The germline V gene encodes CDR1 WSHSY and CDR2 SAAADI. J gave up 5 bases and V 7 bases, and 9 bases lay outside the gene matches. This CDR3 is CASTDGTGNNEQYF. CDR3 nucleotide sequence: TGCGCCAGCACTGACGGGACAGGGAACAACGAGCAGTACTTC.

The chain has TRBV29-1 and TRBJ2-5; 11 bases map to TRBD2. With 5 bases clipped from V and 7 bases from J, the junction kept 9 bases outside the gene matches. Germline CDR1 is SQVTM and CDR2 is ANQGSEA. The CDR3 length is 14 residues. DNA of the CDR3: TGCAGCGTTTCACATAGCGGGAGGGTCGGGACCCAGTACTTC. It encodes CSVSHSGRVGTQYF. Using reference TRBV29-1 and TRBJ2-5 for the parts outside the CDR3, the full variable domain is SAVISQKPSRDICQRGTSLTIQCQVDSQVTMMFWYRQQPGQSLTLIATANQGSEATYESGFVIDKFPISRPNLTFSTLTVSNMSPEDSSIYLCSVSHSGRVGTQYFGPGTRLLVL.

This sequence joins TRBV6-6 and TRBJ2-5; no clear D gene. Germline assignment: CDR1 MNHNY and CDR2 SVGAGI (reference sequence). This CDR3 has 14 residues. Between the trimmed V and J ends, which lost 2 bases and 1 base, there was a span of 8 bases. The CDR3 bases are TGTGCCAGCAGTTACCGAGACACCCAAGAGACCCAGTACTTC. The encoded protein is CASSYRDTQETQYF.

V gene TRBV6-1 combines with J gene TRBJ1-4; D may be TRBD1 (5 bases). CDR1 and CDR2 (germline): MNHNS, SASEGT. The germline V and J ends were trimmed by 2 bases and 12 bases, with 19 bases remaining between them. The CDR3 runs to 15 residues. The CDR3 loop is CASSERDSPATELFF. The CDR3 bases are TGTGCCAGCAGTGAAAGAGACAGCCCAGCGACTGAACTGTTTTTT.

The CDR3 nucleotides read TGTGCCAGCAGTGAAAATACACCCCTCCACTTT. This gives the protein CASSENTPLHF. V usage is TRBV6-1 and J usage is TRBJ1-6; no firm D call. Trimming left V 2 bases short and J 11 bases short, with 4 bases between. Germline V gene data show CDR1 as MNHNS and CDR2 as SASEGT. The CDR3 covers 11 residues.

The V call is TRBV2, the J call TRBJ1-5; possibly TRBD1 for D (5 bases). Trimming pared 9 bases from V and 2 bases from J, leaving 14 bases between. The CDR3 spans 14 residues. Germline CDR1 and CDR2: SNHLY and FYNNEI. CDR3 amino acids: CASTQGLGNQPQHF. CDR3 nucleotide sequence: TGTGCCAGTACCCAGGGATTAGGCAATCAGCCCCAGCATTTT.

The chain couples TRBV7-2 to TRBJ2-5; D is unclear. Trimming cost V 2 bases and J 5 bases, with 6 bases left between them. This CDR3 comprises 12 residues. Germline CDR1 SGHTA, CDR2 FQGNSA. The CDR3 bases are TGTGCCAGCAGCTTACTCGGGGAGACCCAGTACTTC. It specifies CASSLLGETQYF. The full variable domain, with the rest looked up from reference TRBV7-2 and TRBJ2-5, is GAGVSQSPSNKVTEKGKDVELRCDPISGHTALYWYRQSLGQGLEFLIYFQGNSAPDKSGLPSDRFSAERTGGSVSTLTIQRTQQEDSAVYLCASSLLGETQYFGPGTRLLVL.

This sequence joins TRBV5-4 and TRBJ1-2; 9 bases fit TRBD1. This CDR3 comprises 13 residues. Per the germline V gene, CDR1 is SGHNT and CDR2 is YYREEE (reference sequence). With V trimmed by 6 bases and J by 4 bases, 4 bases remained unmatched. CDR3 DNA sequence: TGTGCCAGCACCATGGACAGGGGCTATGGCTACACCTTC. It is translated as CASTMDRGYGYTF.

The chain couples TRBV5-1 to TRBJ2-1; maybe TRBD2 (5 bases). Germline V gene data show CDR1 as SGHRS and CDR2 as YFSETQ. V was pared by 1 base and J by 3 bases, with 11 bases between. This CDR3 contains 15 residues. The CDR3 sequence: CASSLSGVGYNEQFF. The CDR3 nucleotides read TGCGCCAGCAGCTTGTCCGGGGTCGGCTACAATGAGCAGTTCTTC.

This clone was seen more than once but under ten times. This chain connects TRBV5-1 to TRBJ2-2; a possible D gene is TRBD1 (5 bases). The V end was cut by 4 bases, the J end by 7 bases, with 11 bases between. The CDR3 sequence is 13 residues long. CDR1 SGHRS and CDR2 YFSETQ come from the germline V gene. The DNA for the CDR3 is TGCGCCAGCAGCCCCCTTCAGGGCGGGGAGCTGTTTTTT. Its protein is CASSPLQGGELFF.

V gene TRBV25-1 combines with J gene TRBJ2-5; tentatively, D is TRBD1 (6 bases). The CDR3 length is 17 residues. The germline CDR1 and CDR2 sequences are MGHDK and SYGVNS. The germline V and J ends were trimmed by 5 bases and 2 bases, with 21 bases remaining between them. DNA for the CDR3: TGTGCCAGCAGTTATAACGTGGGAGACAGGTATCAAGAGACCCAGTACTTC. It translates to CASSYNVGDRYQETQYF.

The V gene is TRBV3-1 (or the pseudogene TRBV3-2), the J gene TRBJ1-1; 7 positions agree with TRBD1. This CDR3 has 12 residues. Germline loops: CDR1 LGHDT, CDR2 YNNKEL (reference sequence). Trimming at V came to 4 bases and at J to 8 bases, leaving 4 bases not matched to a gene. Written as DNA, the CDR3 is TGTGCCAGCAGCCTACAGGACAGGGAAGCTTTCTTT. Translating gives CASSLQDREAFF.

The rearrangement uses TRBV19 and TRBJ1-6, with 7 bases identical to TRBD1. V lost 5 bases, J lost 8 bases, and 12 bases stayed unmatched. Germline loops: CDR1 LNHDA, CDR2 SQIVND (reference sequence). CDR3 length: 16 residues. The CDR3 DNA reads TGTGCCAGTAGTCGACAGGGCTCCGCTCTGGATTCACCCCTCCACTTT. It codes for CASSRQGSALDSPLHF.

The V call is TRBV5-1, the J call TRBJ1-3, with D maybe TRBD1 (6 bases). The V gene lost 3 bases and the J gene lost 1 base, with 17 bases spanning the gap. The CDR3 spans 17 residues. Germline CDR1 reads SGHRS; CDR2 reads YFSETQ. The CDR3 loop is CASSSTLGALSGNTIYF. The CDR3 DNA is TGCGCCAGCAGCTCTACCTTGGGGGCGCTTTCTGGAAACACCATATATTTT.

This clone showed up just once. The rearrangement joins TRBV18 to TRBJ1-1; 7 bases fit TRBD1. CDR1 is KGHSH and CDR2 is LQKENI in the germline V gene. This CDR3 contains 12 residues. J was trimmed by 3 bases and V by 6 bases; bases with no gene match: 1. The CDR3 here is CASSQGDTEAFF. The CDR3 coding sequence is TGTGCCAGCTCCCAGGGGGACACTGAAGCTTTCTTT.

The chain has TRBV11-2 and TRBJ2-2, with 8 bases aligning to TRBD1. Unmatched junction bases numbered 8, after V lost 5 bases and J lost 3 bases. This CDR3 is built from 16 residues. Germline V gene lookup returns CDR1 SGHAT and CDR2 FQNNGV. This chain's CDR3 is CASSLRTGTYTGELFF. The CDR3 DNA sequence: TGTGCCAGCAGCCTCCGGACAGGGACCTACACCGGGGAGCTGTTTTTT.

The chain has TRBV30 and TRBJ1-1, with D possibly matching TRBD1 (5 bases). There are 13 residues in the CDR3. Trimming left V 3 bases short and J 4 bases short, with 12 bases between. The germline gives CDR1 GTSNPN, CDR2 SVGIG (reference sequence). The CDR3 spells CAWRPGGGTEAFF. The DNA of the CDR3 is TGTGCCTGGAGACCCGGGGGTGGCACTGAAGCTTTCTTT.

Only one count was recorded for this clone. The rearrangement joins TRBV2 to TRBJ1-5; maybe TRBD1 (5 bases). The germline V gene encodes CDR1 SNHLY and CDR2 FYNNEI. This CDR3 contains 13 residues. The V end lost 1 base, the J end lost 12 bases, and 13 bases lay between the germline ends. The CDR3 reads CASSEGAGTLQHF. In nucleotides, the CDR3 is TGTGCCAGCAGTGAAGGTGCGGGGACCCTCCAGCATTTT. The variable domain in full, completed from reference TRBV2 and TRBJ1-5, reads EPEVTQTPSHQVTQMGQEVILRCVPISNHLYFYWYRQILGQKVEFLVSFYNNEISEKSEIFDDQFSVERPDGSNFTLKIRSTKLEDSAMYFCASSEGAGTLQHFGDGTRLSIL.